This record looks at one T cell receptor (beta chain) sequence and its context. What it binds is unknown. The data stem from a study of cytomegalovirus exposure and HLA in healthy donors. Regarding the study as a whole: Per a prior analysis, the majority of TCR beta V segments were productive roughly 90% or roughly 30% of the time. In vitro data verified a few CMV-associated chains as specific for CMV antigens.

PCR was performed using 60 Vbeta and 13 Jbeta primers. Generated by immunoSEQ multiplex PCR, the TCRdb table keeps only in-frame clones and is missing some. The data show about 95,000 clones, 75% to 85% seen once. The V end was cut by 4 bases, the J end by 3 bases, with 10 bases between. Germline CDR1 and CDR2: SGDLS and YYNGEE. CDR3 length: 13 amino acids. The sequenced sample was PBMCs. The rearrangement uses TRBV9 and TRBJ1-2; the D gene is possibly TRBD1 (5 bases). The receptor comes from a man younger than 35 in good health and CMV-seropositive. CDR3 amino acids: CASSPPGDYGYTF. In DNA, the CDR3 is TGTGCCAGCAGCCCCCCGGGGGACTATGGCTACACCTTC.